Sequencing of this T cell receptor beta chain was carried out in a study of blood T cells in healthy people across ages. Study-wide points: A greater number of naive CD4+ cells and higher diversity distinguished long-lived donors from aged donors. Researchers judged that diversity estimates from one million T cells fell short of true values.

Per sample, extraction of total RNA gave at least 5.5 micrograms in every case. Together with a sample-barcoded 5' primer, a J-beta primer mix was included in a second PCR lasting roughly 6 to 12 cycles. CDR3-containing paired-end reads numbered at least 2.5 million in each sample. TCRdb redid the calling of the 5' RACE reads with MiXCR, one entry per CDR3 protein. This sample has about 1.8 million distinct CDR3 sequences; around 50% occur once, and the top ten carry 2% to 2.5%. Germline V gene lookup returns CDR1 MNHEY and CDR2 SMNVEV (reference sequence). This CDR3 is built from 15 residues. J was trimmed by 8 bases and V by 4 bases; bases with no gene match: 8. A word on this clonotype: No antigen is known for it.

This clonotype originated in a woman aged 40 to 50 in good health. The sample was blood. The chain couples TRBV27 to TRBJ1-2; 12 bases align to TRBD1. This chain's CDR3 is CASSSGTGGRMGYTF. The CDR3 bases are TGTGCCAGCAGTTCCGGGACAGGGGGCCGGATGGGCTACACCTTC.